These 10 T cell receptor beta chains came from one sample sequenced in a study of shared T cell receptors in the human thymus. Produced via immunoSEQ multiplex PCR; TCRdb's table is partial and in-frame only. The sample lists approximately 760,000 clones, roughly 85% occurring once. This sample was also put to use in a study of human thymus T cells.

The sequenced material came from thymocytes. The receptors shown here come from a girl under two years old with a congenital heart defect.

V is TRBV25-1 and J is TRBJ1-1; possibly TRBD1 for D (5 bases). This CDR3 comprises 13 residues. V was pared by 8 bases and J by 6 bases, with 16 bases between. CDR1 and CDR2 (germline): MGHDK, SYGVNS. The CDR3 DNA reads TGTGCCAGCGCAGGGATAATTGACCCTGAAGCTTTCTTT. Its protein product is CASAGIIDPEAFF.

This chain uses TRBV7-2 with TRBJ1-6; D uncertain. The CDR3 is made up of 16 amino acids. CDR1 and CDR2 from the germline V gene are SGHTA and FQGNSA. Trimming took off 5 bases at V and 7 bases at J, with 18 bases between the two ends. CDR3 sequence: CASSDKSYGWNSPLHF. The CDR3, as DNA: TGTGCCAGCAGCGATAAGTCCTACGGGTGGAATTCACCCCTCCACTTT.

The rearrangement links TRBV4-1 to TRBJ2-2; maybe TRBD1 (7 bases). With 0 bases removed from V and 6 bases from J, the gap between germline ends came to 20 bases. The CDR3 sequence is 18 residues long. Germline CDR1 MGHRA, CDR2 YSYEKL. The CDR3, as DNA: TGCGCCAGCAGCCAAGATACATGCGATGACAGGGAGGCCGGGGAGCTGTTTTTT. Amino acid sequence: CASSQDTCDDREAGELFF.

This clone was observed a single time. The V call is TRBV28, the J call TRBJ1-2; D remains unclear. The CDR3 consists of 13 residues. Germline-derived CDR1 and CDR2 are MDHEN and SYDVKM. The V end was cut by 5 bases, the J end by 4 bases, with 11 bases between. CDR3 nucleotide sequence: TGTGCCAGCAGTCGAACAGCCACCTATGGCTACACCTTC. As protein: CASSRTATYGYTF.

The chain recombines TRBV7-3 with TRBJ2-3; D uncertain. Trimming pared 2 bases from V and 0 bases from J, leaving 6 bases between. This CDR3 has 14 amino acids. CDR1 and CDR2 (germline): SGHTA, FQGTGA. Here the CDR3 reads CASSLEDSTDTQYF. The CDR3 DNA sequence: TGTGCCAGCAGCTTAGAGGATAGCACAGATACGCAGTATTTT.

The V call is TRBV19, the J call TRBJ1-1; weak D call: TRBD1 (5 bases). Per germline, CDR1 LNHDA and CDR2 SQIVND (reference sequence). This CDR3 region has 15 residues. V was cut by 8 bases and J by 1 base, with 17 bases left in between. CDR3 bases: TGTGCCAGTGACAAGGGGAAGGGCGAGAACACTGAAGCTTTCTTT. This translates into CASDKGKGENTEAFF.

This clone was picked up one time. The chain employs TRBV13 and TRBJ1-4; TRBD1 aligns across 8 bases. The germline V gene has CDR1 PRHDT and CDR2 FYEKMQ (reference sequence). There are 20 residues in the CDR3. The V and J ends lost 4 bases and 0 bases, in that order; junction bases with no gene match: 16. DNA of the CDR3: TGTGCCAGCAGCTCAGGACAGGGAAGAAGGGGCTCAACAACTAATGAAAAACTGTTTTTT. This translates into CASSSGQGRRGSTTNEKLFF.

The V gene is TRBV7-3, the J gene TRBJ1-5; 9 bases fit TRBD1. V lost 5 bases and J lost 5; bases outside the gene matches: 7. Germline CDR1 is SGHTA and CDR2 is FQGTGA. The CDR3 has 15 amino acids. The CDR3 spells CASSEPGQGDQPQHF. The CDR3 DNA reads TGTGCCAGCAGCGAGCCGGGACAGGGCGATCAGCCCCAGCATTTT.

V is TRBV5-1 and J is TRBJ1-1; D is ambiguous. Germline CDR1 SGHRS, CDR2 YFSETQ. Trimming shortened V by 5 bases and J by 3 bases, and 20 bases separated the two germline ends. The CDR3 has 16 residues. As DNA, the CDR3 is TGCGCCAGCAGTTATCAAGGGAGAGGGAGGGACACTGAAGCTTTCTTT. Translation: CASSYQGRGRDTEAFF.

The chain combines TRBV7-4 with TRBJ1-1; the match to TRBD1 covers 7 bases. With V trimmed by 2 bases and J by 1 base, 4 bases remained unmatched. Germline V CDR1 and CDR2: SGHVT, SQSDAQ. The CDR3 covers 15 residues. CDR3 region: CASSLPGTANTEAFF. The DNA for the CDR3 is TGTGCCAGCAGCTTACCCGGGACAGCGAACACTGAAGCTTTCTTT.